Below, 21 T cell receptor beta chains from the same sample are listed, as sequenced in a study of T cell responses to AZD1222 COVID-19 vaccine. TCRdb's table, derived via immunoSEQ multiplex PCR, lists solely in-frame clones and lacks some. The repertoire consists of 200,000 or so clones, with under 95% occurring once and the leading ten covering over 0.95%. The source was peripheral blood, collected 28 days after the second AZD1222 dose. The receptors were sampled from an adult who received the AZD1222 COVID-19 vaccine.

The chain has TRBV19 and TRBJ2-1; D gene unclear. The CDR3 loop spans 13 amino acids. Germline loops: CDR1 LNHDA, CDR2 SQIVND (reference sequence). The CDR3 DNA reads TGTGCGACCTCCCGGTTCTCCTACAATGAGCAGTTCTTC. Its translation: CATSRFSYNEQFF.

Concerning this clone itself: The junction departs from the called germline gene at one end, perhaps through a read error. J is TRBJ2-7 and V is TRBV28; D is perhaps TRBD2 (6 bases). CDR1 and CDR2 from the germline V gene are MDHEN and SYDVKM. The CDR3 contains 11 residues. CDR3 sequence reads: CAISSGYEQYF. In nucleotides, the CDR3 is TGTGCCATCAGTAGCGGATACGAGCAGTACTTC.

The chain joins TRBV30 to TRBJ1-6, with D uncertain. The CDR3 sequence is 15 residues long. Trimming removed 0 bases at V and 8 bases at J, with 14 bases between. Germline lookup yields CDR1 GTSNPN and CDR2 SVGIG (reference sequence). CDR3 loop: CAWSVSRLIYSPLHF. The CDR3 DNA is TGTGCCTGGAGTGTAAGCAGGCTGATCTATTCACCCCTCCACTTT.

This clone was recorded only once. This chain links TRBV7-2 with TRBJ1-2, with TRBD1 matching over 11 bases. CDR3 length equals 15 residues. In germline, CDR1 is SGHTA, CDR2 FQGNSA. V dropped 3 bases and J dropped 5; count of bases not matched to a gene: 5. The CDR3 sequence: CASSFTGQGGYGYTF. In DNA form, the CDR3 reads TGTGCCAGCAGCTTTACGGGACAGGGGGGGTATGGCTACACCTTC.

The chain has TRBV7-9 and TRBJ1-4; D might be TRBD1 (6 bases). In germline, CDR1 is SEHNR, CDR2 FQNEAQ (reference sequence). This CDR3 has 14 residues. With 5 bases removed from V and 5 bases from J, the gap between germline ends came to 12 bases. The CDR3 sequence: CASSNGQLNEKLFF. CDR3 DNA: TGTGCCAGCAGCAATGGACAGTTAAATGAAAAACTGTTTTTT.

This clone appeared a few times. The chain uses TRBV11-2 and TRBJ1-1; D call uncertain. With 1 base removed from V and 0 bases from J, the gap between germline ends came to 12 bases. Germline V gene data show CDR1 as SGHAT and CDR2 as FQNNGV. The CDR3 covers 16 residues. The CDR3 nucleotides are TGTGCCAGCAGCTTAGGAGGCAGGAGCATGAACACTGAAGCTTTCTTT. Protein: CASSLGGRSMNTEAFF.

This chain links TRBV6-1 with TRBJ2-7; D is unresolved. Germline V gene data show CDR1 as MNHNS and CDR2 as SASEGT. Deletions cut 1 base from V and 2 bases from J, with 12 bases between. This CDR3 region has 15 residues. The CDR3 region is CASSEETSLPYEQYF. CDR3 DNA sequence: TGTGCCAGCAGTGAAGAGACTTCACTTCCCTACGAGCAGTACTTC.

The chain recombines TRBV6-5 with TRBJ1-2; TRBD1 might be the D (5 bases). Deletions cut 2 bases from V and 4 bases from J, with 8 bases between. CDR1 and CDR2 (germline): MNHEY, SVGAGI. There are 13 residues in the CDR3. The CDR3 region has the DNA TGTGCCAGCAGTTACGACAGTGTCTATGGCTACACCTTC. Residues: CASSYDSVYGYTF.

The chain uses TRBV6-5 and TRBJ2-7; D gene ambiguous. The CDR3 has 14 amino acids. V shed 6 bases and J shed 5 bases, with 17 bases lying between them. Germline CDR1 MNHEY, CDR2 SVGAGI. The CDR3 protein is CASSDLRAKNEQYF. CDR3 DNA sequence: TGTGCCAGCAGCGACCTGCGAGCAAAAAACGAGCAGTACTTC.

Concerning this clone: Other nucleotide sequences from this sample produce the same CDR3. The chain uses TRBV6-5 and TRBJ2-7; D perhaps matches TRBD2 (5 bases). V lost 5 bases to trimming and J lost 0 bases, with 8 bases between them. This CDR3 comprises 13 residues. Germline CDR1 MNHEY, CDR2 SVGAGI. CDR3 DNA: TGTGCCAGCAGTAGGACTGTCTCCTACGAGCAGTACTTC. The encoded protein is CASSRTVSYEQYF.

The chain uses TRBV6-2 or TRBV6-3 and TRBJ2-5, with a weak D call TRBD1 (7 bases). This CDR3 has 17 residues. Trimming shortened V by 7 bases and J by 2 bases, and 23 bases separated the two germline ends. From germline, CDR1 is MNHEY and CDR2 SVGEGT. The CDR3: CASTYSGGLIVQETQYF. The CDR3 nucleotides read TGTGCCAGCACCTACTCAGGGGGGCTCATCGTACAAGAGACCCAGTACTTC.

This rearrangement joins TRBV2 to TRBJ1-3, with a possible D match to TRBD1 (5 bases). This CDR3 has 14 residues. Trimming shortened V by 4 bases and J by 1 base, and 8 bases separated the two germline ends. Germline CDR1 reads SNHLY; CDR2 reads FYNNEI. DNA of the CDR3: TGTGCCAGCAGTGCAGGGACGTCTGGAAACACCATATATTTT. Translating gives CASSAGTSGNTIYF.

The rearrangement joins TRBV4-1 to TRBJ2-6; TRBD1 might be the D (6 bases). V dropped 4 bases and J dropped 0 bases, with 13 bases sitting between them. The CDR3 totals 17 residues. The germline V gene encodes CDR1 MGHRA and CDR2 YSYEKL. Here the CDR3 DNA reads TGCGCCAGCAGCCGAGGACAGCGCACCTCTGGGGCCAACGTCCTGACTTTC. Amino acids: CASSRGQRTSGANVLTF.

The chain uses TRBV7-8 and TRBJ1-1; a weak D match, TRBD1 (6 bases). CDR1 SGHVS and CDR2 FQNEAQ come from the germline V gene. V was trimmed by 4 bases and J by 5 bases, leaving 17 bases between them. The CDR3 is 15 amino acids. The CDR3 protein is CASSSAGGRGTEAFF. CDR3 in DNA: TGTGCCAGCAGCTCAGCGGGGGGGCGCGGAACTGAAGCTTTCTTT.

The chain couples TRBV6-6 to TRBJ2-7; either TRBD1 or TRBD2 may supply D (5 bases each). The CDR3 extends over 14 amino acids. Germline CDR1 and CDR2: MNHNY and SVGAGI (reference sequence). Trimming cost V 0 bases and J 2 bases, with 8 bases left between them. CDR3 sequence (DNA): TGTGCCAGCAGTTACTCGGGACCAACCTACGAGCAGTACTTC. The encoded protein is CASSYSGPTYEQYF.

The J gene is TRBJ2-3, the V gene TRBV12-2; the table gives TRBD2 as D, unverified against the DNA. TRBV12-2 is labeled a pseudogene. There are 15 residues in the CDR3. The CDR3 region is CASRLSSGGADTQYF. The CDR3, as DNA: TGTGCAAGTCGCTTATCTAGCGGGGGTGCAGATACGCAGTATTTT.

This clone is a singleton in its sample. V is TRBV3-1 (or the pseudogene TRBV3-2) and J is TRBJ2-1; D is ambiguous. Germline CDR1 and CDR2: LGHDT and YNNKEL (reference sequence). This CDR3 comprises 13 residues. Trimming removed 3 bases at V and 6 bases at J, with 9 bases between. The CDR3 loop is CASSQFRSNEQFF. As DNA, the CDR3 is TGTGCCAGCAGCCAGTTCCGGTCCAATGAGCAGTTCTTC.

Notes on this clone: This CDR3 is also generated by other DNA sequences in the sample. The V and J genes are TRBV12-3 or TRBV12-4 and TRBJ1-1; D is unresolved. V was cut by 3 bases and J by 3 bases, with 5 bases left in between. The CDR3 is 12 amino acids. The CDR3 region is CASSFSDTEAFF. CDR3 sequence (DNA): TGTGCCAGCAGTTTTTCGGACACTGAAGCTTTCTTT.

The chain is built from TRBV2 and TRBJ1-2, with TRBD1 matching 11 bases. The CDR3 spans 13 residues. Germline values: CDR1 SNHLY, CDR2 FYNNEI. The V segment lost 6 bases and the J segment 7 bases; nucleotides outside the gene matches: 4. The CDR3 here is CASRPDRGPGYTF. DNA of the CDR3: TGTGCCAGCAGGCCGGACAGGGGGCCTGGCTACACCTTC.

The chain is built from TRBV19 and TRBJ1-2, with 7 bases identical to TRBD1. Germline V gives CDR1 LNHDA, CDR2 SQIVND (reference sequence). With V trimmed by 4 bases and J by 8 bases, 7 bases remained unmatched. The CDR3 covers 13 residues. CDR3 coding DNA: TGTGCCAGTAGTACCTTCCGACAGGGCGGCTACACCTTC. Amino acid sequence: CASSTFRQGGYTF.

This chain connects TRBV9 to TRBJ1-1; 7 bases align to TRBD1. The V segment lost 5 bases and the J segment 6 bases; nucleotides outside the gene matches: 10. From germline, CDR1 is SGDLS and CDR2 YYNGEE. CDR3 size: 14 residues. CDR3 bases: TGTGCCAGCAGTTTCCGGGACAGAATGGCTGAAGCTTTCTTT. As protein: CASSFRDRMAEAFF. The variable domain in full, completed from reference TRBV9 and TRBJ1-1, reads DSGVTQTPKHLITATGQRVTLRCSPRSGDLSVYWYQQSLDQGLQFLIQYYNGEERAKGNILERFSAQQFPDLHSELNLSSLELGDSALYFCASSFRDRMAEAFFGQGTRLTVV.